The rows below give T cell receptor beta chains drawn from one sample of a study of PD-L1 blockade in urothelial cancer. Sequencing used immunoSEQ multiplex PCR; TCRdb keeps in-frame clones, though not all of them. The sample lists approximately 40,000 clones; 70% to 90% were seen once. Source: PBMCs, taken around atezolizumab (anti-PD-L1) treatment. All receptors derive from a man in his sixties with urothelial cancer. Both conserved end residues are part of each CDR3. Each record gives: D gene, clone size, V gene, J gene, CDR3 DNA, CDR3 protein. A D gene is named only where the DNA matches it firmly. Only some rows state a clone size, as once, few, many or a class for expanded clones.

D: NA; size: NA; V: TRBV6-1; J: TRBJ1-1; DNA: TGTGCCAGCAGGGTCCCCGGACAGAACACTGAAGCTTTCTTT; CDR3: CASRVPGQNTEAFF
D: TRBD1; size: NA; V: TRBV27; J: TRBJ1-2; DNA: TGTGCCAGCCACCCGGGACAGGGCCGGGTGGAAGGCTACACCTTC; CDR3: CASHPGQGRVEGYTF
D: TRBD1; size: NA; V: TRBV5-1; J: TRBJ1-2; DNA: TGCGCCAGCAGCCCAGACAGGGGGAATGGCTACACCTTC; CDR3: CASSPDRGNGYTF
D: NA; size: NA; V: TRBV6-5; J: TRBJ1-2; DNA: TGTGCCAGCAGTTACCTTCCGGGACTGGGGTATGGCTACACCTTC; CDR3: CASSYLPGLGYGYTF
D: NA; size: once; V: TRBV2; J: TRBJ1-5; DNA: TGTGCCAGCAGTGGTGTAACGGGGGAAGGTAGCAATCAGCCCCAGCATTTT; CDR3: CASSGVTGEGSNQPQHF
D: NA; size: NA; V: TRBV15; J: TRBJ1-5; DNA: TGTGCCACCAGCATTGAGCAGGGTAATCAGCCCCAGCATTTT; CDR3: CATSIEQGNQPQHF
D: NA; size: NA; V: TRBV6-1; J: TRBJ1-5; DNA: TGTGCCAGCAGTGAGATAGGGGGATACAATCAGCCCCAGCATTTT; CDR3: CASSEIGGYNQPQHF
D: NA; size: NA; V: TRBV5-4; J: TRBJ2-7; DNA: TGTGCCAGCAGCTTGGAAGGGGGTCGCGGGGAGCAGTACTTC; CDR3: CASSLEGGRGEQYF
D: TRBD1; size: NA; V: TRBV5-1; J: TRBJ2-6; DNA: TGCGCCAGCAGCTCCAAAGGGACAGGGAGCTCTGGGGCCAACGTCCTGACTTTC; CDR3: CASSSKGTGSSGANVLTF
D: TRBD2; size: NA; V: TRBV6-4; J: TRBJ2-2; DNA: TGTGCCAGCAGCGCCTTGACTAGCGGGGGCACCGGGGAGCTGTTTTTT; CDR3: CASSALTSGGTGELFF
D: NA; size: NA; V: TRBV7-3; J: TRBJ1-6; DNA: TGTGCCAGCAGCCAACTGGGCCCCAATTCACCCCTCCACTTT; CDR3: CASSQLGPNSPLHF
D: TRBD1; size: NA; V: TRBV27; J: TRBJ2-7; DNA: TGTGCCAGCAGTTTCATTCAGGGGGTCTACGAGCAGTACTTC; CDR3: CASSFIQGVYEQYF
D: NA; size: NA; V: TRBV5-4; J: TRBJ2-3; DNA: TGTGCCAGCAGCTTGGGGACAACAAGCACAGATACGCAGTATTTT; CDR3: CASSLGTTSTDTQYF
D: NA; size: NA; V: TRBV4-1; J: TRBJ1-1; DNA: TGCGCCAGCAGCCGAGGAGGCGGCATGAACACTGAAGCTTTCTTT; CDR3: CASSRGGGMNTEAFF
D: NA; size: NA; V: TRBV30; J: TRBJ1-2; DNA: TGTGCCTGGAGTGTTGTTGATTGGGACATCAGCGGCTACACCTTC; CDR3: CAWSVVDWDISGYTF
D: TRBD1; size: NA; V: TRBV18; J: TRBJ1-1; DNA: TGTGCCAGCTCACCTCGACAGGGTAACGCTTTCTTT; CDR3: CASSPRQGNAFF
D: NA; size: NA; V: TRBV11-2; J: TRBJ1-3; DNA: TGTGCCAGCAGCTTAGACAGGCTCAGCTCTGGAAACACCATATATTTT; CDR3: CASSLDRLSSGNTIYF
D: NA; size: NA; V: TRBV5-1; J: TRBJ2-1; DNA: TGCGCCAGCAGCTACGCCGGGAATGAGCAGTTCTTC; CDR3: CASSYAGNEQFF
D: TRBD1; size: NA; V: TRBV30; J: TRBJ1-5; DNA: TGTGCCTGGAGCACAGGGGGATATAGCAATCAGCCCCAGCATTTT; CDR3: CAWSTGGYSNQPQHF
D: NA; size: NA; V: TRBV15; J: TRBJ2-5; DNA: TGTGCCACCAGCCCCTCTCCCGGGACGGCCGGAGGGGCCCAGTACTTC; CDR3: CATSPSPGTAGGAQYF
D: NA; size: NA; V: TRBV7-3; J: TRBJ2-2; DNA: TGTGCCAGCAGCTCCGGGACTCACGGGGAGCTGTTTTTT; CDR3: CASSSGTHGELFF
D: TRBD1; size: NA; V: TRBV7-9; J: TRBJ2-7; DNA: TGTGCCAGCAGCTTAACAGCAGGGGGCGCGTACGAGCAGTACTTC; CDR3: CASSLTAGGAYEQYF
D: TRBD1; size: NA; V: TRBV5-1; J: TRBJ1-2; DNA: TGCGCCAGCAGCCCTGAGTACCGGGACAGGTTTAGCTATGGCTACACCTTC; CDR3: CASSPEYRDRFSYGYTF
D: NA; size: NA; V: TRBV4-1; J: TRBJ2-2; DNA: TGCGCCAGCAGCCAAAGTCGTGTGCTAGGGGAGCTGTTTTTT; CDR3: CASSQSRVLGELFF
D: NA; size: NA; V: TRBV7-2; J: TRBJ1-1; DNA: TGTGCCAGCAGCGCGGACAGGAACACTGAAGCTTTCTTT; CDR3: CASSADRNTEAFF